This paragraph reports one TCR beta chain. Measured with immunoSEQ multiplex PCR; TCRdb has only the in-frame clones, and not every one. The sample lists about 100,000 clones; about 86% were seen once. The data belong to a study of blood T cell repertoires in COVID-19. Study as a whole: Whether acute or convalescent, the COVID-19 samples came from the United States, Italy and Spain. Sources were T cells, B-cell-depleted T cells, or PBMCs; the material itself was cDNA or gDNA.

CDR1 is LNHDA, CDR2 SQIVND, per germline (reference sequence). CDR3 length: 14 amino acids. Trimming removed 4 bases from V and 1 base from J; junction bases left unmatched: 2. The specimen sequenced was peripheral blood. This receptor was obtained from a man older than 75 with acute or convalescent COVID-19. This sequence joins TRBV19 and TRBJ2-7, with TRBD2 matching over 9 bases. CDR3 nucleotides: TGTGCCAGTAGTAATGCGGGAGGGTCCTACGAGCAGTACTTC. Its translation is CASSNAGGSYEQYF.